The text below deals with one T cell receptor beta chain. The CDR3 extends over 13 amino acids. V was pared by 4 bases and J by 5 bases, with 9 bases between. The data are from a study of blood T cell repertoires in COVID-19. The overall study: Sites in the United States, Italy and Spain provided acute and convalescent COVID-19 samples. Nucleic acid was either cDNA or gDNA, and it came from T cells, B-cell-depleted T cells, or PBMCs.

Seattle cases were enrolled at active infection and followed longitudinally. Authors' methods: Amplified reference gene primers provided the basis for estimating nucleated cell counts. Assay used: immunoSEQ multiplex PCR; TCRdb lists only in-frame clones, some missing. V and J calls and clone size are as listed in that table; D and trimming were resolved from the DNA. This table has about 390,000 clones, about 87% appearing once. The gene calls are TRBV12-3 or TRBV12-4 and TRBJ1-5; D is perhaps TRBD1 (6 bases). The sequencing sample was made of peripheral blood. This sequence originates from a woman aged 60-70 years with COVID-19, enrolled during active disease. The DNA of the CDR3 is TGTGCCAGCAGTTCGGGACATTATCAGCCCCAGCATTTT. Translation: CASSSGHYQPQHF.